This record looks at one TCR beta chain sequence and its context. There are 14 residues in the CDR3. Germline CDR1 SGHDT, CDR2 YYEEEE. Deletions cut 6 bases from V and 0 bases from J, with 11 bases between. These data belong to a study of T cell changes during pregnancy in multiple sclerosis. TCRdb's copy holds only in-frame clones and misses some; the assay was immunoSEQ multiplex PCR. The sample includes 75,000 to 100,000 clones, 90% to 95% of them seen just once. The chain recombines TRBV5-6 with TRBJ2-3; TRBD2 might be the D (6 bases). The sample in question was peripheral blood, obtained after pregnancy. This clonotype was sampled from a female donor in good health, enrolled as a control in a pregnancy study. The CDR3 spells CASTQAGSTDTQYF. The CDR3 DNA is TGTGCCAGCACCCAGGCGGGGAGCACAGATACGCAGTATTTT.